This T cell receptor beta chain was recovered during a study of shared clonotypes between healthy human individuals. In this sample, this clone turned up a few times. Its antigen remains unknown. CDR3 length equals 14 residues. V lost 2 bases and J 7 bases, leaving 12 bases between the germline ends. Germline V gene lookup returns CDR1 SNHLY and CDR2 FYNNEI. This table comes from immunoSEQ multiplex PCR, and its TCRdb copy is limited to in-frame clones, with some not included. This sample has around 480,000 clones, with approximately 79% found just once. Study-level points and caveats: Clonotype sharing among donors was expected to depend on sequencing depth.

Sequences were obtained from PBMCs. This chain joins TRBV2 and TRBJ2-1; possible D gene TRBD1, 6 bases. This sequence originates from a middle-aged woman in good health. Some clones in this sample may be carry-over from other donors' samples. The CDR3 loop is CASSEPLDRNEQFF. Written as DNA, the CDR3 is TGTGCCAGCAGTGAACCCCTAGACAGGAATGAGCAGTTCTTC. Complete variable domain (other parts from reference TRBV2 and TRBJ2-1): EPEVTQTPSHQVTQMGQEVILRCVPISNHLYFYWYRQILGQKVEFLVSFYNNEISEKSEIFDDQFSVERPDGSNFTLKIRSTKLEDSAMYFCASSEPLDRNEQFFGPGTRLTVL.